This TCR beta chain is drawn from a study of blood T cell repertoires in COVID-19. About the research overall: Both acute and convalescent COVID-19 samples were obtained from the United States, Italy and Spain.

Profiling relied on immunoSEQ multiplex PCR, and the TCRdb table lists in-frame clones only, not all of them. The data contain roughly 100,000 clones, 75% to 95% of them singletons. Germline V gene lookup returns CDR1 GTSNPN and CDR2 SVGIG (reference sequence). J was trimmed by 8 bases and V by 0 bases; bases with no gene match: 11. This CDR3 is 15 amino acids long. This receptor was obtained from a man younger than 35 with acute or convalescent COVID-19. This chain connects TRBV30 to TRBJ2-3; 7 bases are shared with TRBD2. Sequenced sample: peripheral blood. CDR3 loop: CAWSVASGIRGTQYF. For the CDR3, the DNA is TGTGCCTGGAGTGTAGCTAGCGGCATCCGCGGTACGCAGTATTTT.